Listed below are T cell receptor beta chains from one sample, sequenced in a study of cytomegalovirus exposure and HLA in healthy donors. The assay was immunoSEQ multiplex PCR, and TCRdb's table has in-frame clones only and misses some. The repertoire consists of about 140,000 clones, with around 85% occurring once and the leading ten covering about 2.7%. Sample: PBMCs. Receptors originate from a man aged 18 to 30 in good health and CMV-seronegative. CDR3s include the opening cysteine and the closing phenylalanine or tryptophan. D genes are given only for firm matches. The size entry is marked missing in some rows and otherwise reads once, few, many or a size class.

>once|TRBV5-6|TRBJ2-7|TRBD2
CASSFRTSGSYEQYF
>NA|TRBV9|TRBJ2-2|TRBD2
CASSVRASGYTGELFF
>NA|TRBV2|TRBJ1-4|TRBD1
CASSAGTALNEKLFF
>NA|TRBV7-9|TRBJ1-6|NA
CASSLVQGTDSPLHF
>NA|TRBV7-8|TRBJ1-5|NA
CASSQTRGNQPQHF
>NA|TRBV15|TRBJ2-2|NA
CATSGGTGELFF
>NA|TRBV28|TRBJ2-7|NA
CASSFRVYEQYF
>NA|TRBV6-5|TRBJ1-6|TRBD1
CASSTTGAMNSPLHF
>NA|TRBV5-1|TRBJ2-5|TRBD1
CASRTGQGQETQYF
>NA|TRBV11-2|TRBJ1-4|TRBD1
CASSSPPGTGWEKLFF
>NA|TRBV7-9|TRBJ2-5|NA
CASSSYRDQETQYF
>NA|TRBV28|TRBJ2-2|TRBD1
CASSPGTGETGELFF
>NA|TRBV9|TRBJ2-7|TRBD2
CASSVGGGGYEQYF
>NA|TRBV6-6|TRBJ1-5|NA
CASSYMSGGRQPQHF
>NA|TRBV11-1|TRBJ1-2|NA
CASSLKAYYGYTF
>NA|TRBV7-9|TRBJ1-4|TRBD1
CASSLVPDRDPNEKLFF
>NA|TRBV6-5|TRBJ2-7|TRBD1
CASSYGTGGPSEQYF
>NA|TRBV7-2|TRBJ1-4|NA
CASSPNGANEKLFF
>NA|TRBV4-3|TRBJ2-1|NA
CASSQESQGPYNEQFF
>few|TRBV5-6|TRBJ1-4|NA
CASSLAVAGMIF
>NA|TRBV19|TRBJ1-3|NA
CASSRGQFSGNTIYF
>NA|TRBV6-5|TRBJ2-1|NA
CASSARLDNEQFF
>once|TRBV6-5|TRBJ1-1|NA
CASRQTLNTEAFF
>NA|TRBV9|TRBJ2-5|NA
CASSPDPDRQETQYF
>NA|TRBV5-1|TRBJ2-7|TRBD2
CASSPLLAASSYEQYF
>NA|TRBV19|TRBJ2-5|NA
CASSISQSETQYF
>NA|TRBV29-1|TRBJ2-3|NA
CSVRSGSTDTQYF
>NA|TRBV28|TRBJ2-7|NA
CASSGTISYEQYF
>NA|TRBV6-1|TRBJ1-1|NA
CASRVIERSTEAFF
>NA|TRBV9|TRBJ2-1|NA
CASSVGSGYNEQFF
>NA|TRBV7-2|TRBJ1-1|NA
CASSLVGQENTEAFF
>NA|TRBV4-1|TRBJ2-1|TRBD1
CASSQGDSSYNEQFF
>NA|TRBV7-9|TRBJ1-1|NA
CASRILGQNTEAFF
>NA|TRBV13|TRBJ1-5|TRBD1
CASRKQGARQPQHF
>NA|TRBV19|TRBJ1-2|NA
CASSSPGGVAFGYTF
>NA|TRBV30|TRBJ1-2|NA
CAWVRGLNYGYTF
>NA|TRBV7-9|TRBJ2-7|TRBD2
CASSRTSGPYEQYF
>NA|TRBV6-1|TRBJ2-1|NA
CASSARGEQFF
>NA|TRBV13|TRBJ2-7|TRBD1
CASSTRQGSTYEQYF
>few|TRBV29-1|TRBJ1-5|NA
CSVEAENQPQHF
>NA|TRBV5-1|TRBJ1-2|NA
CASSLGLF
>NA|TRBV6-5|TRBJ1-1|NA
CASSYLGGIREAFF
>NA|TRBV10-3|TRBJ1-1|TRBD1
CAISGDEGAGTEAFF
>NA|TRBV5-6|TRBJ2-2|TRBD1
CASSPGQLNTGELFF
>NA|TRBV19|TRBJ2-7|NA
CAPFSSYEQYF
>NA|TRBV15|TRBJ2-3|NA
CATSRGKGEDTQYF
>NA|TRBV10-3|TRBJ2-7|NA
CAAASRYEQYF
>NA|TRBV5-6|TRBJ1-4|NA
CASSRDRTVEKLFF
>few|TRBV10-1|TRBJ1-2|NA
CASSNGWNYGYTF
>NA|TRBV15|TRBJ2-6|NA
CATSRELRLGGANVLTF
>NA|TRBV11-3|TRBJ1-5|TRBD1
CASSSTIKFTGVGNQPQHF
>once|TRBV6-6|TRBJ2-1|TRBD1
CASRTDRGNEQFF
>NA|TRBV13|TRBJ2-7|NA
CASSSSDFDEQYF
>NA|TRBV7-9|TRBJ2-1|TRBD2
CASSLVRGAYNEQFF
>NA|TRBV28|TRBJ1-2|NA
CASSWNSLYGYTF
>NA|TRBV10-1|TRBJ2-7|TRBD1
CASSDQGATYEQYF